These T cell receptor beta chains were read from a single sample in a study of memory CD4+ T cells and cytomegalovirus serostatus. Profiled with immunoSEQ multiplex PCR; TCRdb holds only in-frame clones, not every one. The sample lists about 27,000 clones, roughly 76% occurring once. The specimen sequenced was memory CD4+ T cells from blood. Receptors were obtained from an adult in good health and CMV-seronegative. CDR3s include the opening cysteine and the closing phenylalanine or tryptophan. A D gene is named only where the DNA matches it firmly. Clone size is not always given. Where it is, it says once, few, many or a class for expanded clones.

D: -; J: TRBJ1-6; V: TRBV2; size: few; DNA: TGTGCCAGCTTTGGACTTCTTAATTCACCCCTCCACTTT; CDR3: CASFGLLNSPLHF
D: -; J: TRBJ2-3; V: TRBV7-2; size: -; DNA: TGTGCCAGCAGCTTAGATGTTGGTGGCACAGATACGCAGTATTTT; CDR3: CASSLDVGGTDTQYF
D: -; J: TRBJ1-4; V: TRBV27; size: -; DNA: TGTGCCAGCAGTCTAACAGGTGAAAAACTGTTTTTT; CDR3: CASSLTGEKLFF
D: -; J: TRBJ2-7; V: TRBV19; size: -; DNA: TGTGCCAGTAGTGCAGGGGTGATAGGCGAGCAGTACTTC; CDR3: CASSAGVIGEQYF
D: -; J: TRBJ1-2; V: TRBV7-9; size: -; DNA: TGTGCCAGCAGCTTAGGGACTACTGCCTATGGCTACACCTTC; CDR3: CASSLGTTAYGYTF
D: -; J: TRBJ1-4; V: TRBV6-1; size: -; DNA: TGTGCCAGCACCGGTAGGCAAGCAACTAATGAAAAACTGTTTTTT; CDR3: CASTGRQATNEKLFF
D: TRBD1; J: TRBJ1-3; V: TRBV11-3; size: -; DNA: TGTGCCAGCAGCACACGACAGGGGGCGGATAACACCATATATTTT; CDR3: CASSTRQGADNTIYF
D: -; J: TRBJ1-6; V: TRBV2; size: few; DNA: TGTGCCAGCAGTGTTAGTTCACCCCTCCACTTT; CDR3: CASSVSSPLHF
D: -; J: TRBJ2-1; V: TRBV7-9; size: -; DNA: TGTGCCAGCAGCTTAGAAAGGGAAAATGAGCAGTTCTTC; CDR3: CASSLERENEQFF
D: TRBD1; J: TRBJ2-7; V: TRBV4-3; size: -; DNA: TGCGCCAGCAGCCAAGAGAGACAGGGGGTCTACGAGCAGTACTTC; CDR3: CASSQERQGVYEQYF
D: -; J: TRBJ2-3; V: TRBV27; size: -; DNA: TGTGCCAGCGGCCACAGGGGGGGAGGCACAGATACGCAGTATTTT; CDR3: CASGHRGGGTDTQYF
D: -; J: TRBJ2-5; V: TRBV28; size: -; DNA: TGTGCCAGCAGTTTCGGTCGCGCTGGGACCCAGTACTTC; CDR3: CASSFGRAGTQYF
D: -; J: TRBJ1-3; V: TRBV7-2; size: -; DNA: TGTGCCAGCAGTTTTACGACGGGTAGCTCTGGAAACACCATATATTTT; CDR3: CASSFTTGSSGNTIYF
D: TRBD2; J: TRBJ2-3; V: TRBV6-4; size: -; DNA: TGTGCCAGCAGCGAATGGGGGGGAGATACGCAGTATTTT; CDR3: CASSEWGGDTQYF
D: TRBD2; J: TRBJ2-1; V: TRBV11-3; size: once; DNA: TGTGCCAGCAGCTTAGATCATGGGGGTAGCGGGAGGTGGAGTGAGCAGTTCTTC; CDR3: CASSLDHGGSGRWSEQFF
D: -; J: TRBJ1-5; V: TRBV9; size: -; DNA: TGTGCCAGCAGCGTAGATCCAGGGGTGGGCAATCAGCCCCAGCATTTT; CDR3: CASSVDPGVGNQPQHF
D: -; J: TRBJ1-4; V: TRBV27; size: -; DNA: TGTGCCAGCAGTTTATCTTGGGAGGATGAAAAACTGTTTTTT; CDR3: CASSLSWEDEKLFF
D: -; J: TRBJ2-7; V: TRBV6-6; size: -; DNA: TGTGCCAGCAGTTACTCGGGCGGGGGCGACTACGAGCAGTACTTC; CDR3: CASSYSGGGDYEQYF
D: -; J: TRBJ2-7; V: TRBV7-2; size: -; DNA: TGTGCCAGCAGCTTAGGGGTAAAGTCCTACGAGCAGTACTTC; CDR3: CASSLGVKSYEQYF
D: TRBD1; J: TRBJ1-2; V: TRBV19; size: -; DNA: TGTGCCAGTAGGATGGGAGGGGGCGTTGAAGATGGCTACACCTTC; CDR3: CASRMGGGVEDGYTF
D: TRBD1; J: TRBJ1-2; V: TRBV19; size: -; DNA: TGTGCCAGTAGTGCGACAGGGGCGATTGGCTACACCTTC; CDR3: CASSATGAIGYTF
D: -; J: TRBJ1-1; V: TRBV18; size: few; DNA: TGTGCCAGCTTATCACAGGGCGCCTCGACTGAAGCTTTCTTT; CDR3: CASLSQGASTEAFF